These 8 T cell receptor beta chains were sequenced from one sample in a study of blood T cell repertoires in COVID-19. Assay: immunoSEQ multiplex PCR; the TCRdb copy retains only in-frame clones and omits some. The repertoire includes fewer than 250,000 clones, roughly 80% of them detected once, and 6% to 7% sits in the top ten. Sample: peripheral blood. The origin of the receptors is a woman aged 55-69 years with active or convalescent COVID-19.

The gene calls are TRBV18 and TRBJ2-7; 9 bases map to TRBD1. The junction had 22 bases not matched to a gene; V was cut back by 5 bases and J by 5 bases. Germline values: CDR1 KGHSH, CDR2 LQKENI. This CDR3 is 19 amino acids long. CDR3 coding DNA: TGTGCCAGCTCATCCTCTCGGTGGGCGGACAGGGGAGCGTCTAACGAGCAGTACTTC. It specifies CASSSSRWADRGASNEQYF.

Details on this clone: A junction boundary mismatches the germline segment, possibly from a read error. The gene calls are TRBV6-5 and TRBJ1-4, with 9 bases matching TRBD1. CDR1 is MNHEY, CDR2 SVGAGI, per germline. This CDR3 region has 15 residues. CDR3 sequence (DNA): TGTGCCAGCAGTAACTCCGGGACAGGGAACGAAAAACTGTTTTTT. Amino acid sequence: CASSNSGTGNEKLFF.

The V call is TRBV6-5, the J call TRBJ2-7, with D possibly being TRBD1 (6 bases). This CDR3 has 14 amino acids. V dropped 0 bases and J dropped 0 bases, with 6 bases sitting between them. Germline CDR1 and CDR2: MNHEY and SVGAGI. CDR3 region: CASSYSDSSYEQYF. CDR3 nucleotides: TGTGCCAGCAGTTACTCGGACAGCTCCTACGAGCAGTACTTC.

The CDR3 region is CASSLIGDTRTDTQYF. The CDR3 DNA reads TGCGCCAGCAGCTTGATTGGGGACACCCGCACAGATACGCAGTATTTT. The chain joins TRBV5-1 to TRBJ2-3; D perhaps matches TRBD1 (6 bases). There are 16 residues in the CDR3. Trimming shortened V by 1 base and J by 1 base, and 13 bases separated the two germline ends. CDR1 is SGHRS and CDR2 is YFSETQ in the germline V gene.

The chain couples TRBV18 to TRBJ2-1; 12 bases are shared with TRBD2. J was trimmed by 3 bases and V by 1 base; bases with no gene match: 1. Germline loops: CDR1 KGHSH, CDR2 LQKENI. The CDR3 runs to 16 residues. The CDR3 reads CASSPQGLAGYNEQFF. As DNA, the CDR3 is TGTGCCAGCTCACCACAGGGACTAGCGGGCTACAATGAGCAGTTCTTC.

The chain carries TRBV9 and TRBJ2-1; 8 bases fit TRBD2. With 0 bases clipped from V and 5 bases from J, the junction kept 7 bases outside the gene matches. Germline CDR1 and CDR2: SGDLS and YYNGEE. The CDR3 has 16 residues. In DNA, the CDR3 is TGTGCCAGCAGCGTAGCGGATCGCGGGGGGAACAATGAGCAGTTCTTC. Translating it yields CASSVADRGGNNEQFF.

This clone was counted only a few times. This chain joins TRBV7-9 and TRBJ1-2; TRBD1 matches at 9 bases. The CDR3 loop spans 14 amino acids. CDR1 and CDR2 from the germline V gene are SEHNR and FQNEAQ (reference sequence). V gave up 7 bases and J gave up 6 bases; unmatched junction bases: 9. The CDR3 spells CASIHRDREDGYTF. CDR3 coding DNA: TGTGCCAGCATCCACCGGGACAGGGAAGATGGCTACACCTTC.

The chain joins TRBV3-1 (or the pseudogene TRBV3-2) to TRBJ2-3; 8 positions match TRBD2. Germline V gene lookup returns CDR1 LGHDT and CDR2 YNNKEL (reference sequence). The CDR3 has 16 amino acids. Trimming at V came to 4 bases and at J to 1 base, leaving 7 bases not matched to a gene. The CDR3, as DNA: TGTGCCAGCAGCCCCGCGGGACTAGGCGGCACAGATACGCAGTATTTT. It codes for CASSPAGLGGTDTQYF.